This T cell receptor (beta chain) is from a study of blood T cell repertoires in COVID-19. In the study's own analysis: Scientists estimated how many nucleated cells there were by amplifying reference gene primers. Assay used: immunoSEQ multiplex PCR; TCRdb lists only in-frame clones, some missing. For V, J and clone size, that table is used; D and trimming come from the DNA. The sample yields around 50,000 clones, roughly 83% seen once. Germline-derived CDR1 and CDR2 are SGHRS and YFSETQ. CDR3 size: 14 residues. V lost 4 bases and J lost 1, with 9 bases in between. V gene TRBV5-1 combines with J gene TRBJ2-1; no clear D gene. Sequenced input: peripheral blood. The TCR comes from an elderly woman with acute or convalescent COVID-19. CDR3 region: CASSRPGSYNEQFF. CDR3 coding DNA: TGCGCCAGCAGCCGCCCCGGGTCCTACAATGAGCAGTTCTTC.